The 9 T cell receptor beta chains listed next were all sequenced from one sample in a study of cytomegalovirus exposure and HLA in healthy donors. Vbeta (60) and Jbeta (13) primers were used in the PCR. The table came from immunoSEQ multiplex PCR; TCRdb's copy has only in-frame clones and leaves some out. The table lists about 150,000 clones, with around 1.5% in the top ten. Material for sequencing was PBMCs. The origin of the receptors is a woman in her 50s in good health and CMV-seronegative.

The rearrangement uses TRBV19 and TRBJ2-3, with D possibly TRBD1 on 5 matching bases. CDR1 and CDR2 from the germline V gene are LNHDA and SQIVND (reference sequence). Trimming left V 10 bases short and J 1 base short, with 15 bases between. The CDR3 runs 14 residues. CDR3 loop: CATSQGLGTDTQYF. The DNA of the CDR3 is TGTGCCACCTCGCAGGGTCTAGGCACAGATACGCAGTATTTT.

The chain is built from TRBV7-6 and TRBJ2-2; maybe TRBD2 (5 bases). The V end was cut by 5 bases, the J end by 5 bases, with 9 bases between. The CDR3 runs 13 residues. CDR1 is SGHVS and CDR2 is FNYEAQ in the germline V gene. The CDR3 DNA is TGTGCCAGCAGCGGGAGAGGGACCGGGGAGCTGTTTTTT. Amino acid sequence: CASSGRGTGELFF.

The CDR3 sequence: CASTLHTYREGGNTIYF. The CDR3 bases are TGTGCCAGCACCCTACACACTTACCGGGAAGGTGGAAACACCATATATTTT. The chain combines TRBV28 with TRBJ1-3; D is unresolved. The germline CDR1 and CDR2 sequences are MDHEN and SYDVKM. The V and J ends lost 7 bases and 3 bases respectively, with 22 bases between them. This CDR3 is built from 17 residues.

This chain links TRBV29-1 with TRBJ1-2, with 8 bases aligning to TRBD1. Germline CDR1 SQVTM, CDR2 ANQGSEA. The CDR3 contains 12 residues. The V gene end was trimmed by 4 bases and the J gene end by 8 bases; junction bases not matched to a gene: 6. The CDR3 region has the DNA TGCAGCGTTGGTTTGGGACAGGTGGGCTACACCTTC. This gives the protein CSVGLGQVGYTF.

The V and J genes are TRBV5-6 and TRBJ2-5, with 11 bases aligning to TRBD1. CDR1 and CDR2 (germline): SGHDT, YYEEEE. The CDR3 has 14 amino acids. The trim removed 4 bases at V and 4 bases at J, leaving 3 bases unmatched. CDR3 DNA sequence: TGTGCCAGCAGCAAAGGGACAGGGGGAGAGACCCAGTACTTC. Translated: CASSKGTGGETQYF.

The chain links TRBV30 to TRBJ2-7; 11 positions agree with TRBD1. This CDR3 region has 14 residues. CDR1 GTSNPN and CDR2 SVGIG come from the germline V gene (reference sequence). Trimming removed 5 bases from V and 7 bases from J; junction bases left unmatched: 10. CDR3 sequence (DNA): TGTGCCTGGGGCCTGGACAGGGGGCCTGGGGAGCAGTACTTC. Its protein is CAWGLDRGPGEQYF.

The chain combines TRBV10-3 with TRBJ2-5; 7 bases map to TRBD1. Germline V CDR1 and CDR2: ENHRY, SYGVKD. Trimming took 0 bases from V and 5 from J; bases not matched to a gene: 6. This CDR3 comprises 15 residues. The CDR3 DNA is TGTGCCATCAGTGAGTCGACGACAGGGATGGAGACCCAGTACTTC. It is translated as CAISESTTGMETQYF.

The chain recombines TRBV5-5 with TRBJ1-1, with TRBD1 matching over 8 bases. V lost 1 base to trimming and J lost 2 bases; unmatched junction nucleotides: 4. The germline CDR1 and CDR2 sequences are SGHKS and YYEKEE (reference sequence). There are 15 residues in the CDR3. This chain's CDR3 is CASSLQGALNTEAFF. The CDR3 DNA is TGTGCCAGCAGCTTGCAGGGGGCCCTAAACACTGAAGCTTTCTTT.

This CDR3 is CASRRTDYEQYF. CDR3 in DNA: TGTGCCAGCAGAAGGACAGACTACGAGCAGTACTTC. V usage is TRBV2 and J usage is TRBJ2-7; possibly TRBD1 for D (6 bases). The CDR3 has 12 amino acids. Germline loops: CDR1 SNHLY, CDR2 FYNNEI. Trimming removed 6 bases from V and 3 bases from J, with 9 bases in between.